These T cell receptor beta chains were read from a single sample in a study of T-cell memory formation after mild COVID-19. TCRdb used MiXCR to reprocess the 5' RACE reads, holding one entry per CDR3 protein. The profile shows about 200,000 distinct CDR3 sequences, more than 8% of them singletons. The specimen sequenced was PBMCs or a T cell subset sorted from them (not recorded which). The receptors were gathered from a man between 18 and 29 years old who had mild COVID-19 (a few samples of this study predate the infection). Cell type and time point are not known. The CDR3 runs from the conserved cysteine through the conserved F or W. Each record gives: V gene, D gene, CDR3 length, clone size, J gene, CDR3 DNA, CDR3 protein. D genes are given only for firm matches. Some rows have no size entry. The others give once, few or many, or a class for an expanded clone.

v_call: TRBV9; d_call: .; cdr3_length: 13; clone_size: .; j_call: TRBJ2-7; cdr3_nt: TGTGCCAGCAGCGTAGGGGGGCTGGACGAGCAGTACTTC; cdr3_aa: CASSVGGLDEQYF
v_call: TRBV6-5; d_call: .; cdr3_length: 14; clone_size: .; j_call: TRBJ1-6; cdr3_nt: TGTGCCAGCAGTTACCAATGGGACACTGGACCCCTCCACTTT; cdr3_aa: CASSYQWDTGPLHF
v_call: TRBV5-5; d_call: TRBD1; cdr3_length: 16; clone_size: .; j_call: TRBJ2-3; cdr3_nt: TGTGCCAGCAGCAACGGACAGGAATCATGGGCAGATACGCAGTATTTT; cdr3_aa: CASSNGQESWADTQYF
v_call: TRBV4-1; d_call: TRBD1; cdr3_length: 15; clone_size: many; j_call: TRBJ1-1; cdr3_nt: TGCGCCAGCACCGCCAACAGGGGGCTCGACACTGAAGCTTTCTTT; cdr3_aa: CASTANRGLDTEAFF
v_call: TRBV6-5; d_call: .; cdr3_length: 14; clone_size: .; j_call: TRBJ2-1; cdr3_nt: TGTGCCAGCAGTTACTCGAGTTTCGGTGGCCCGGGTCTCTTC; cdr3_aa: CASSYSSFGGPGLF
v_call: TRBV5-4; d_call: TRBD1; cdr3_length: 15; clone_size: .; j_call: TRBJ2-1; cdr3_nt: TGTGCCAGCAGCTTGGCAGGGGGTGGGTACAATGAGCAGTTCTTC; cdr3_aa: CASSLAGGGYNEQFF
v_call: TRBV18; d_call: .; cdr3_length: 18; clone_size: few; j_call: TRBJ2-7; cdr3_nt: TGTGCCAGCTCACCACGCCCTGGCCTTACAGGGTCCGACTACGAGCAGTACTTC; cdr3_aa: CASSPRPGLTGSDYEQYF
v_call: TRBV2; d_call: .; cdr3_length: 13; clone_size: .; j_call: TRBJ2-7; cdr3_nt: TGTGCCAGCAGTGAAAGACAGGGAGGCGAGCAGTACTTC; cdr3_aa: CASSERQGGEQYF
v_call: TRBV7-2; d_call: .; cdr3_length: 15; clone_size: few; j_call: TRBJ2-6; cdr3_nt: TGTGCCAGCAGCCCCTGGGACTCTGGGGCCAACGTCCTGACTTTC; cdr3_aa: CASSPWDSGANVLTF
v_call: TRBV12-3/TRBV12-4; d_call: .; cdr3_length: 14; clone_size: many; j_call: TRBJ2-5; cdr3_nt: TGTGCCAGCAGTCCCGGAGACGGGAACCGGGCCCAGTACTTC; cdr3_aa: CASSPGDGNRAQYF
v_call: TRBV7-2; d_call: .; cdr3_length: 16; clone_size: few; j_call: TRBJ1-5; cdr3_nt: TGTGCCAGCAGCTTAGCGGGGGGGGCGCGCAATCAGCCCCAGCATTTT; cdr3_aa: CASSLAGGARNQPQHF
v_call: TRBV4-2; d_call: .; cdr3_length: 15; clone_size: few; j_call: TRBJ2-7; cdr3_nt: TGTGCCAGCAGCATGCCTGGGACGGTCTCCTACGAGCAGTACTTC; cdr3_aa: CASSMPGTVSYEQYF
v_call: TRBV7-2; d_call: .; cdr3_length: 13; clone_size: few; j_call: TRBJ1-6; cdr3_nt: TGTGCCAGCAGCTTCACAGATAATTCACCCCTCCACTTT; cdr3_aa: CASSFTDNSPLHF
v_call: TRBV11-2; d_call: TRBD2; cdr3_length: 14; clone_size: .; j_call: TRBJ2-5; cdr3_nt: TGTGCCAGCAGCGCCTGGACTAGCCAAGAGACCCAGTACTTC; cdr3_aa: CASSAWTSQETQYF
v_call: TRBV4-1; d_call: TRBD1; cdr3_length: 16; clone_size: .; j_call: TRBJ2-2; cdr3_nt: TGCGCCAGCACTCTTCAGGGGGGACAGGGGGCGCGGGAGCTGTTTTTT; cdr3_aa: CASTLQGGQGARELFF
v_call: TRBV19; d_call: .; cdr3_length: 16; clone_size: .; j_call: TRBJ2-1; cdr3_nt: TGTGCCAGTAGTACGCCAGATCCTAGCTCCTACAATGAGCAGTTCTTC; cdr3_aa: CASSTPDPSSYNEQFF
v_call: TRBV4-2; d_call: .; cdr3_length: 13; clone_size: many; j_call: TRBJ1-1; cdr3_nt: TGTGCCAGCAGCCAAGACAGTAGGGCGCGAGCTTTCTTT; cdr3_aa: CASSQDSRARAFF
v_call: TRBV6-6; d_call: .; cdr3_length: 12; clone_size: few; j_call: TRBJ1-5; cdr3_nt: TGTGCCAGCAGCACAGACAATCAGCCCCAGCATTTT; cdr3_aa: CASSTDNQPQHF
v_call: TRBV7-2; d_call: TRBD1; cdr3_length: 14; clone_size: few; j_call: TRBJ2-4; cdr3_nt: TGTGCCAGCAGCTTAGTAGGGGGCGGAAACATTCAGTACTTC; cdr3_aa: CASSLVGGGNIQYF
v_call: TRBV12-3/TRBV12-4; d_call: .; cdr3_length: 14; clone_size: .; j_call: TRBJ1-6; cdr3_nt: TGTGCCAGCAGTTTACAGGTCCCTGGTTCACCCCTCCACTTT; cdr3_aa: CASSLQVPGSPLHF
v_call: TRBV11-2; d_call: .; cdr3_length: 13; clone_size: .; j_call: TRBJ1-6; cdr3_nt: TGTGCCAGCAGCTCCCTGTCCTGGGAACCCCTCCACTTT; cdr3_aa: CASSSLSWEPLHF
v_call: TRBV20-1; d_call: .; cdr3_length: 16; clone_size: .; j_call: TRBJ1-5; cdr3_nt: TGCAGTGCTAGGGGGTGGGGGGCCCAGGTAGGTCAGCCCCAGCATTTT; cdr3_aa: CSARGWGAQVGQPQHF
v_call: TRBV20-1; d_call: .; cdr3_length: 15; clone_size: few; j_call: TRBJ2-1; cdr3_nt: TGCAGTGCCCCCATCCAGAGGAGCTCCTACAATGAGCAGTTCTTC; cdr3_aa: CSAPIQRSSYNEQFF
v_call: TRBV6-6; d_call: .; cdr3_length: 15; clone_size: .; j_call: TRBJ1-5; cdr3_nt: TGTGCCAGCAGTTCCCGAAGGGATAGCAATCAGCCCCAGCATTTT; cdr3_aa: CASSSRRDSNQPQHF
v_call: TRBV10-3; d_call: .; cdr3_length: 13; clone_size: .; j_call: TRBJ1-5; cdr3_nt: TGTGCCACCAGGGACACCCGGGATCAGCCCCAGCATTTT; cdr3_aa: CATRDTRDQPQHF
v_call: TRBV5-5; d_call: .; cdr3_length: 15; clone_size: .; j_call: TRBJ1-6; cdr3_nt: TGTGCCAGCAGCTTGGAGCCTAAAGGTGGTTCACCCCTCCACTTT; cdr3_aa: CASSLEPKGGSPLHF
v_call: TRBV7-2; d_call: TRBD1; cdr3_length: 14; clone_size: few; j_call: TRBJ1-4; cdr3_nt: TGTGCCAGCAGCTTAGTCCAGGGGGCTGAAAAACTGTTTTTT; cdr3_aa: CASSLVQGAEKLFF
v_call: TRBV5-1; d_call: TRBD1; cdr3_length: 15; clone_size: many; j_call: TRBJ2-6; cdr3_nt: TGCGCCAGCATCGACAGGGAGTCTGGGGCCAACGTCCTGACTTTC; cdr3_aa: CASIDRESGANVLTF
v_call: TRBV7-2; d_call: .; cdr3_length: 12; clone_size: few; j_call: TRBJ1-2; cdr3_nt: TGTGCCAGCAGCTTAGTTCCGGGTGGCTACACCTTC; cdr3_aa: CASSLVPGGYTF
v_call: TRBV18; d_call: .; cdr3_length: 17; clone_size: .; j_call: TRBJ2-1; cdr3_nt: TGTGCCAGCTCTCTCCGGACGGATTTAAGCTCCTACAATGAGCAGTTCTTC; cdr3_aa: CASSLRTDLSSYNEQFF
v_call: TRBV3-1; d_call: .; cdr3_length: 14; clone_size: few; j_call: TRBJ1-3; cdr3_nt: TGTGCCAGCAGCGGACAAAGCTCTGGAAACACCATATATTTT; cdr3_aa: CASSGQSSGNTIYF
v_call: TRBV6-2/TRBV6-3; d_call: TRBD1; cdr3_length: 14; clone_size: few; j_call: TRBJ1-1; cdr3_nt: TGTGCCAGCAGCGGACAGGGGATGAACACTGAAGCTTTCTTT; cdr3_aa: CASSGQGMNTEAFF
v_call: TRBV20-1; d_call: .; cdr3_length: 16; clone_size: few; j_call: TRBJ1-5; cdr3_nt: TGCAGTGCCCTAGTTGGGGGGCCGGGAAGCAATCAGCCCCAGCATTTT; cdr3_aa: CSALVGGPGSNQPQHF
v_call: TRBV7-2; d_call: .; cdr3_length: 15; clone_size: few; j_call: TRBJ1-2; cdr3_nt: TGTGCCAGCAGCGTGTATTTTGGGGAGTCCTATGGCTACACCTTC; cdr3_aa: CASSVYFGESYGYTF
v_call: TRBV6-5; d_call: .; cdr3_length: 14; clone_size: few; j_call: TRBJ2-3; cdr3_nt: TGTGCCAGCAGTTACCGAGGGCAGGGAGATACGCAGTATTTT; cdr3_aa: CASSYRGQGDTQYF
v_call: TRBV4-1; d_call: TRBD2; cdr3_length: 16; clone_size: many; j_call: TRBJ2-3; cdr3_nt: TGCGCCAGCAGCCTCCGGCTAGCGGGGTCCACAGATACGCAGTATTTT; cdr3_aa: CASSLRLAGSTDTQYF
v_call: TRBV5-1; d_call: .; cdr3_length: 16; clone_size: .; j_call: TRBJ1-4; cdr3_nt: TGCGCCAGCAGCTCGGAACCGACAGGAACTAATGAAAAACTGTTTTTT; cdr3_aa: CASSSEPTGTNEKLFF
v_call: TRBV5-1; d_call: .; cdr3_length: 14; clone_size: .; j_call: TRBJ1-1; cdr3_nt: TGCGCCAGCAGCATCGGACAATTGAACACTGAAGCTTTCTTT; cdr3_aa: CASSIGQLNTEAFF
v_call: TRBV28; d_call: .; cdr3_length: 13; clone_size: .; j_call: TRBJ1-5; cdr3_nt: TGTGCCAGCAGGGGAAAGAGAAATCAGCCCCAGCATTTT; cdr3_aa: CASRGKRNQPQHF